The clone carrying this T cell receptor beta chain was seen many times. Antigen unknown. Unique molecular identifiers were affixed to single, distinct cDNA molecules. TCRdb ran MiXCR on the 5' RACE reads and lists one entry per CDR3 protein. The sample lists around 52,000 distinct CDR3 sequences, over 9.5% occurring once. This sample was taken from a study of early T cells in non-severe SARS-CoV-2 infection. Background on the study: Sequenced bulk RNA came from whole blood that was unsorted, and chains were unpaired.

The study, taken as a whole, reports: VDJdb matching, biased toward anti-spike CD8 responses, missed private and CD4 specificities.

What was sequenced was whole blood. The clonotype comes from an adult who was a healthcare worker with PCR-confirmed SARS-CoV-2 infection or an uninfected control (not recorded which).

The CDR3 DNA reads as TGCAGCTCCGACGGAGGGATGGGGTCGCCAGATACGCAGTATTTT. It is translated as CSSDGGMGSPDTQYF. The rearrangement uses TRBV29-1 and TRBJ2-3; a possible D gene is TRBD2 (6 bases). This CDR3 contains 15 residues. V dropped 8 bases and J dropped 4 bases, with 22 bases sitting between them. The germline CDR1 and CDR2 sequences are SQVTM and ANQGSEA.